The 22 T cell receptor beta chains given below trace back to one sample, sequenced in a study of blood T cell repertoires in COVID-19. Here immunoSEQ multiplex PCR was the method, and the copy in TCRdb shows in-frame clones only, minus some. The sample lists around 86,000 clones, approximately 85% occurring once. Specimen: peripheral blood. These receptors were obtained from a human donor in a cohort sampled during active COVID-19.

This clone was counted between two and nine times. The rearrangement uses TRBV7-9 and TRBJ1-2, with D uncertain. V lost 1 base and J 5 bases, leaving 11 bases between the germline ends. Germline lookup yields CDR1 SEHNR and CDR2 FQNEAQ (reference sequence). This CDR3 spans 14 amino acids. The CDR3 DNA is TGTGCCAGCAGCTTAGATTTGAGGGAGTATGGCTACACCTTC. Translation: CASSLDLREYGYTF.

The gene calls are TRBV29-1 and TRBJ2-5; 7 bases agree with TRBD1. The germline V gene has CDR1 SQVTM and CDR2 ANQGSEA. The CDR3 covers 14 residues. Germline trimming cut 6 bases from V and 4 bases from J; bases unmatched to any gene: 11. The CDR3 protein is CSVHWAGGRETQYF. The DNA of the CDR3 is TGCAGCGTCCATTGGGCAGGGGGACGAGAGACCCAGTACTTC.

The chain joins TRBV28 to TRBJ1-2, with D possibly matching TRBD1 (6 bases). Trimming removed 4 bases from V and 0 bases from J, with 18 bases in between. Germline CDR1 MDHEN, CDR2 SYDVKM. The CDR3 covers 17 residues. The CDR3 loop reads CASSSRDTVFSNYGYTF. For the CDR3, the DNA is TGTGCCAGCAGTTCCCGGGACACGGTTTTTTCTAACTATGGCTACACCTTC.

The rearrangement joins TRBV10-3 to TRBJ2-3; D may be TRBD2 (6 bases). V gave up 6 bases and J gave up 2 bases, with 24 bases separating them. The CDR3 covers 18 residues. Germline V gene data show CDR1 as ENHRY and CDR2 as SYGVKD. DNA for the CDR3: TGTGCCATCAGATCGGCGCCCGGGACTGGGGTCAACACAGATACGCAGTATTTT. This encodes CAIRSAPGTGVNTDTQYF.

This chain uses TRBV5-4 with TRBJ1-5; tentative D call: TRBD1 (5 bases). Looked up from germline, CDR1 is SGHNT and CDR2 is YYREEE (reference sequence). There are 15 residues in the CDR3. V was shortened by 3 bases and J by 3 bases, with 13 bases between the two germline ends. In nucleotides, the CDR3 is TGTGCCAGCAGCTCCGGGGGAGGGATCAATCAGCCCCAGCATTTT. Translating it yields CASSSGGGINQPQHF.

As to this clone: At one of its ends the junction is not consistent with the germline gene, which may arise from a read error. The chain recombines TRBV2 with TRBJ2-1; TRBD1 or TRBD2 may be the D gene (6 bases each). This CDR3 spans 14 amino acids. Germline V gene sequence: CDR1 SNHLY, CDR2 FYNNEI. The CDR3: CASSEGGHANEQFF. DNA of the CDR3: TGTGCCAGCAGCGAAGGGGGGCATGCCAATGAGCAGTTCTTC.

The gene calls are TRBV7-9 and TRBJ2-2; no firm D call. Looked up from germline, CDR1 is SEHNR and CDR2 is FQNEAQ (reference sequence). The germline V and J ends were trimmed by 0 bases and 8 bases, with 7 bases remaining between them. This CDR3 is built from 13 residues. DNA for the CDR3: TGTGCCAGCAGCTTAGCCGCAGGAGGGGAGCTGTTTTTT. It codes for CASSLAAGGELFF.

J is TRBJ2-4 and V is TRBV7-2; TRBD1 is a possible D gene (6 bases). V dropped 2 bases and J dropped 6 bases, with 14 bases sitting between them. The CDR3 contains 15 residues. Germline CDR1 is SGHTA and CDR2 is FQGNSA. The CDR3 DNA is TGTGCCAGCAGCTTAAGTGTGGGCAGGGGAAACATTCAGTACTTC. Its protein is CASSLSVGRGNIQYF.

V and J are TRBV7-2 and TRBJ1-5, with unresolved D. Germline assignment: CDR1 SGHTA and CDR2 FQGNSA. V was shortened by 4 bases and J by 5 bases, with 12 bases between the two germline ends. The CDR3 totals 14 residues. CDR3 sequence reads: CASSYLAGDQPQHF. DNA for the CDR3: TGTGCCAGCAGCTACCTTGCGGGCGATCAGCCCCAGCATTTT.

Of note for this clone: Additional DNA sequences in this sample encode the identical CDR3. The genes are TRBV7-2 and TRBJ2-7; 9 bases align to TRBD2. The germline V gene encodes CDR1 SGHTA and CDR2 FQGNSA. This CDR3 is built from 14 residues. With V trimmed by 4 bases and J by 3 bases, 4 bases remained unmatched. In DNA form, the CDR3 reads TGTGCCAGCAGCTCCAGTAGCGGGAGCTACGAGCAGTACTTC. As protein: CASSSSSGSYEQYF.

The chain uses TRBV7-2 and TRBJ2-2, with 10 bases fitting TRBD2. Germline V gene lookup returns CDR1 SGHTA and CDR2 FQGNSA. The CDR3 is made up of 18 amino acids. The V and J ends lost 5 bases and 3 bases, in that order; junction bases with no gene match: 12. CDR3 DNA sequence: TGTGCCAGCAGCCCTCTGGGAGCGGGGGGGCTCCACACCGGGGAGCTGTTTTTT. Its protein product is CASSPLGAGGLHTGELFF.

The chain is built from TRBV4-1 and TRBJ1-1, with D possibly being TRBD1 (6 bases). Trimming took 4 bases from V and 8 from J, leaving 8 bases between them. This CDR3 spans 11 amino acids. From germline, CDR1 is MGHRA and CDR2 YSYEKL. Written as DNA, the CDR3 is TGCGCCAGCAGCCGAGGGACAGAAGCTTTCTTT. Translating gives CASSRGTEAFF.

The gene calls are TRBV4-1 and TRBJ1-2; weak D call: TRBD1 (5 bases). This CDR3 has 14 residues. V was trimmed by 2 bases and J by 4 bases, leaving 11 bases between them. Germline V lookup: CDR1 MGHRA, CDR2 YSYEKL. The DNA for the CDR3 is TGCGCCAGCAGCCAAAGCCAGGGAGGCTATGGCTACACCTTC. It specifies CASSQSQGGYGYTF.

J is TRBJ2-1 and V is TRBV5-4, with 9 bases matching TRBD1. Trimming removed 0 bases from V and 7 bases from J; junction bases left unmatched: 8. The CDR3 sequence is 16 residues long. Germline CDR1 reads SGHNT; CDR2 reads YYREEE (reference sequence). CDR3 residues: CASSLERTGVGNEQFF. In DNA form, the CDR3 reads TGTGCCAGCAGCTTGGAACGGACAGGGGTAGGGAATGAGCAGTTCTTC.

The chain has TRBV7-2 and TRBJ1-5, with TRBD1 matching 8 bases. The junction had 6 bases not matched to a gene; V was cut back by 1 base and J by 7 bases. CDR3 length equals 15 residues. Germline V CDR1 and CDR2: SGHTA, FQGNSA. This chain's CDR3 is CASSLGQGLGQPQHF. DNA for the CDR3: TGTGCCAGCAGCTTAGGACAGGGGTTAGGACAGCCCCAGCATTTT. The full variable domain, rest sourced from reference TRBV7-2 and TRBJ1-5, is GAGVSQSPSNKVTEKGKDVELRCDPISGHTALYWYRQSLGQGLEFLIYFQGNSAPDKSGLPSDRFSAERTGGSVSTLTIQRTQQEDSAVYLCASSLGQGLGQPQHFGDGTRLSIL.

This sequence joins TRBV2 and TRBJ2-3, with D perhaps TRBD2 (5 bases). V was cut by 2 bases and J by 0 bases, with 12 bases left in between. The CDR3 runs to 16 residues. In germline, CDR1 is SNHLY, CDR2 FYNNEI. In DNA, the CDR3 is TGTGCCAGCAGTGAAATTCCGGGGTCTAGCACAGATACGCAGTATTTT. It yields the protein CASSEIPGSSTDTQYF.

The sample holds one count of this clone. The V gene is TRBV28, the J gene TRBJ2-7; 8 bases align to TRBD2. Germline values: CDR1 MDHEN, CDR2 SYDVKM. The CDR3 totals 13 residues. V was pared by 10 bases and J by 4 bases, with 9 bases of the junction left unmatched. CDR3 loop: CATGGGLTYEQYF. The DNA for the CDR3 is TGTGCCACGGGGGGGGGACTCACATACGAGCAGTACTTC.

The chain joins TRBV30 to TRBJ2-5; TRBD1 might be the D (6 bases). CDR3 length equals 13 residues. V dropped 2 bases and J dropped 5 bases, with 12 bases sitting between them. Germline lookup yields CDR1 GTSNPN and CDR2 SVGIG (reference sequence). CDR3 DNA sequence: TGTGCCTGGAGTCAAACAGGGTTGGAGACCCAGTACTTC. It translates to CAWSQTGLETQYF.

This chain connects TRBV29-1 to TRBJ1-1, with D maybe TRBD1 (6 bases). CDR1 is SQVTM, CDR2 ANQGSEA, per germline. This CDR3 spans 13 amino acids. V was shortened by 5 bases and J by 0 bases, with 10 bases between the two germline ends. The CDR3 region is CSVTGHLNTEAFF. The CDR3 region has the DNA TGCAGCGTTACGGGACACTTGAACACTGAAGCTTTCTTT.

The V and J genes are TRBV2 and TRBJ2-1; 7 nucleotides line up with TRBD2. The CDR3 is 14 residues long. From germline, CDR1 is SNHLY and CDR2 FYNNEI. V shed 6 bases and J 6 bases; nucleotides not matched to a gene: 8. The CDR3 DNA reads as TGTGCCAGCAGCCTGACGGGAGGAATCAATGAGCAGTTCTTC. It encodes CASSLTGGINEQFF.

This rearrangement joins TRBV5-4 to TRBJ2-7; D possibly corresponds to TRBD2 (5 bases). Trimming removed 1 base from V and 2 bases from J, with 7 bases in between. The CDR3 has 13 amino acids. CDR1 is SGHNT and CDR2 is YYREEE in the germline V gene (reference sequence). CDR3 bases: TGTGCCAGCAGCTTGAAGGGAGCCTACGAGCAGTACTTC. Its protein product is CASSLKGAYEQYF.

Concerning this clone itself: This sample also contains other DNA sequences that code for the same CDR3. This sequence joins TRBV5-1 and TRBJ1-2; 7 nucleotides match TRBD1. The trim removed 0 bases at V and 2 bases at J, leaving 4 bases unmatched. The germline CDR1 and CDR2 sequences are SGHRS and YFSETQ. This CDR3 contains 15 residues. The DNA of the CDR3 is TGCGCCAGCAGCTTGGGACAGGGACGAAACTATGGCTACACCTTC. This codes for CASSLGQGRNYGYTF.